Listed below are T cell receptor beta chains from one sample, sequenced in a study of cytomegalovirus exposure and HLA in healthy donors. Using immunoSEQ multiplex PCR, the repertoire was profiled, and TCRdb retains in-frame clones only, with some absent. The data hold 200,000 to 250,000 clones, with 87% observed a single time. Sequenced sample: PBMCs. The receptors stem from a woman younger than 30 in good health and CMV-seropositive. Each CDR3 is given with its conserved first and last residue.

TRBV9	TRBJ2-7	CASSLGQPGSYEQYF
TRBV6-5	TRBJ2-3	CASSNSGSTDTQYF
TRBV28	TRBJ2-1	CASHRGSSYNEQFF
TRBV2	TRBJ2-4	CASSGQIAKNIQYF
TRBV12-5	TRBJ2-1	CASGLMVHNEQFF
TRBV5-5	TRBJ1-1	CASSLWDRNTEAFF
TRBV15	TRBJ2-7	CATSGSSSYEQYF
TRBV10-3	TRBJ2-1	CAISGPRGPPYNEQFF
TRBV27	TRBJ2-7	CASSLEVAPYEQYF
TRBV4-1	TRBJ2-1	CASSPGSRYNEQFF
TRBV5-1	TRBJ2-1	CASSLGAGDEQFF
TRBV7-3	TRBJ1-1	CASSLQGQDPEAFF
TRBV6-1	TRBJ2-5	CASSEQQETQYF
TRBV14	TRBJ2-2	CASSQDFPRQSGELFF
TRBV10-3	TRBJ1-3	CAITVNPGQGNGNTIYF
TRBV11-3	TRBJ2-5	CASSSRAGQETQYF
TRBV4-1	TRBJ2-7	CASKSLRDSTYEQYF
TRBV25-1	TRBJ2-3	CASSDTSGRAADTQYF
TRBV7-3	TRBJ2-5	CASSLMRAGPETQYF
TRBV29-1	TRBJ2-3	CSVRTSGGFGTQYF
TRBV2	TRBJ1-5	CASVGETGGQPQHF
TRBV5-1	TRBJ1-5	CASSPGGGAQPQHF